This T cell receptor beta chain was profiled in a study of a mutant IDH1 vaccine in newly diagnosed glioma. Study-wide results and caveats: Of all patients, roughly 93% showed vaccine-induced immune responses.

V trimming: 5 bases; J trimming: 6 bases; junction bases outside the gene matches: 7. Germline CDR1 and CDR2: LNHDA and SQIVND (reference sequence). The CDR3 covers 15 residues. Regarding time point: week 11, during vaccination. A single vaccine dose contained 300 ug of mutant IDH1 20-mer peptide, and topical imiquimod was used with it. Worth noting for this clone: Its antigen is not known.

Clones were read by immunoSEQ multiplex PCR, and TCRdb kept only the in-frame ones, dropping some. The sample shows some 120,000 clones, around 80% of them seen only once. Here the sequenced sample was PBMCs, taken from a glioma patient whose treatment included an IDH1 peptide vaccine. The TCR was taken from a man aged 35 to 55 with glioma. The chain combines TRBV19 with TRBJ2-7, with TRBD2 matching 13 bases. The CDR3 spells CASSLRTSGSLEQYF. For the CDR3, the DNA is TGTGCCAGTAGTCTCAGGACTAGCGGGAGTCTCGAGCAGTACTTC.